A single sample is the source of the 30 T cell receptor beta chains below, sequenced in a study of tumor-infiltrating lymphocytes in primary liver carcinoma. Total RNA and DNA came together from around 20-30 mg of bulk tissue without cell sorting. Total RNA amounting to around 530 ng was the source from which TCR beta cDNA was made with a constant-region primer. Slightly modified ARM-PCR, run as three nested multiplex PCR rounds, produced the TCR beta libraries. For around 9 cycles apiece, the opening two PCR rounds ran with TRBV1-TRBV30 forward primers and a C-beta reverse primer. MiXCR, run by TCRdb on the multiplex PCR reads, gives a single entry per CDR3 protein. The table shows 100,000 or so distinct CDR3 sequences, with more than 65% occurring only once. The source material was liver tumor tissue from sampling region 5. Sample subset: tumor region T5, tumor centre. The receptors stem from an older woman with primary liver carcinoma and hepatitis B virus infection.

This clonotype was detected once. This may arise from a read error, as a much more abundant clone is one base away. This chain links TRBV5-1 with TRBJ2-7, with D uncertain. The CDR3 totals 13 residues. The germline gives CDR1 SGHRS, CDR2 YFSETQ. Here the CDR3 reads CASCLAASYEQYF. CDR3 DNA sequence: TGCGCCAGCTGCTTGGCGGCTTCCTACGAGCAGTACTTC. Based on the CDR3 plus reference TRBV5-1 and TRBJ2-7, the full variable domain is KAGVTQTPRYLIKTRGQQVTLSCSPISGHRSVSWYQQTPGQGLQFLFEYFSETQRNKGNFPGRFSGRQFSNSRSEMNVSTLELGDSALYLCASCLAASYEQYFGPGTRLTVT.

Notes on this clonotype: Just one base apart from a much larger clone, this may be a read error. The chain's CDR3 is CASSTGTSGRFDTQYF. The CDR3 DNA reads TGTGCCAGCAGTACGGGAACTAGCGGGAGGTTCGATACGCAGTATTTT. The chain has TRBV6-2 or TRBV6-3 and TRBJ2-3; 12 positions match TRBD2. The CDR3 is 16 residues long. Germline V lookup: CDR1 MNHEY, CDR2 SVGEGT. V lost 5 bases, J lost 6 bases, and 9 bases stayed unmatched.

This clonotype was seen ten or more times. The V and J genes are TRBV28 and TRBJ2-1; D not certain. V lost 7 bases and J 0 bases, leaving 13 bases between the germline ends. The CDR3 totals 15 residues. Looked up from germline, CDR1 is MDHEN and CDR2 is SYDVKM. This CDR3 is CASMGTMSSYNEQFF. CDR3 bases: TGTGCCAGCATGGGCACAATGAGCTCCTACAATGAGCAGTTCTTC.

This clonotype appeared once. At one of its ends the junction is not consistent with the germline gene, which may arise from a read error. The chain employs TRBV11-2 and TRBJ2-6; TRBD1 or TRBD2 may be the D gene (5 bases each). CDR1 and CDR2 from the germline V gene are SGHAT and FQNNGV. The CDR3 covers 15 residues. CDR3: CASSLQCAGADVLTF. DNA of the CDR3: TGTGCCAGCAGCCTTCAGTGCGCCGGGGCCGACGTCCTGACTTTC.

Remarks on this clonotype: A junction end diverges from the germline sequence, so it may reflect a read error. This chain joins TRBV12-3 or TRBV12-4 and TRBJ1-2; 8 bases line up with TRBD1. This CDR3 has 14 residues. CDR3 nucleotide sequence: TGTGCCAGCAGTTTTGACAGGGGTGCCTATGACTACACCTTC. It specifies CASSFDRGAYDYTF.

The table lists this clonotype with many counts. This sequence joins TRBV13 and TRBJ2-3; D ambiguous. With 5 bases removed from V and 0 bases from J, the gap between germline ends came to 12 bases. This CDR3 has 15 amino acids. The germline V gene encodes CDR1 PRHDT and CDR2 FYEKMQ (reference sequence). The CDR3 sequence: CASSRPAASTDTQYF. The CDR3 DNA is TGTGCCAGCAGCCGTCCGGCAGCTAGCACAGATACGCAGTATTTT.

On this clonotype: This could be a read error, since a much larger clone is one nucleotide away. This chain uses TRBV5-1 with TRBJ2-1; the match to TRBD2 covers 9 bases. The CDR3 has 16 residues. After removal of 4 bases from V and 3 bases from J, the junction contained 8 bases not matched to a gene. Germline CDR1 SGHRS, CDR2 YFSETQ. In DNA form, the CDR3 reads TGCGCCAGCAGCATGGCGGCTAGCGGGAACTACAATGAGCAGTTCTTC. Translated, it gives CASSMAASGNYNEQFF.

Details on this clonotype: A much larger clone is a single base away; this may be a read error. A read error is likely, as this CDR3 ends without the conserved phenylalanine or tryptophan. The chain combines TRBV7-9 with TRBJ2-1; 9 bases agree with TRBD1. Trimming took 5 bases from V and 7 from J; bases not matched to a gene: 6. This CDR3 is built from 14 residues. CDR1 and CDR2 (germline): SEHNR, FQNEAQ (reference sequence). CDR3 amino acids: CASSTWTGANEQFI. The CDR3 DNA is TGTGCCAGCAGCACCTGGACAGGGGCGAATGAGCAGTTCATC.

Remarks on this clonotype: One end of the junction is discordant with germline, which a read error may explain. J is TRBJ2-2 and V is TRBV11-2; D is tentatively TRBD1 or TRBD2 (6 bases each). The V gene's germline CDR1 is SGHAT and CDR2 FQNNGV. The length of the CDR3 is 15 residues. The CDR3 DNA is TGTACCAGCAGCTTAGGAGGGACACACACCGGGGAGCTGTTATTT. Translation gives CTSSLGGTHTGELLF.

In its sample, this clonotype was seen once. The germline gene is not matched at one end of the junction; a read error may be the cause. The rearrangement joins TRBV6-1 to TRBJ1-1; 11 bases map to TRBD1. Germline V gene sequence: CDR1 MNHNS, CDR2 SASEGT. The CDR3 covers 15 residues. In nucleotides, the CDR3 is TGTGCTAGCAGTTTTTCAGGACAGGGGGCTGCCGAAGCTTTCTTT. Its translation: CASSFSGQGAAEAFF.

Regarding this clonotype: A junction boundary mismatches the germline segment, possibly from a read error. The CDR3 spells CVSRGTGGVRYQETQCF. CDR3 nucleotides: TGTGTCAGCAGAGGGACGGGCGGGGTACGGTACCAAGAGACCCAGTGCTTC. The chain links TRBV28 to TRBJ2-5; tentatively, D is TRBD2 (6 bases). Germline CDR1 reads MDHEN; CDR2 reads SYDVKM. This CDR3 has 17 residues.

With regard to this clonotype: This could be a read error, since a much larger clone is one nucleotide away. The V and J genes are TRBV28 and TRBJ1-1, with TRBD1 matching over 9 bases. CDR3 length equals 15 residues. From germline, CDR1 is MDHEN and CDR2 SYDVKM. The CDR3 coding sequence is TGTACCAGCAGCACAGGGGGCGCGGGGGTCACTGAAGCTTTCTTT. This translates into CTSSTGGAGVTEAFF.

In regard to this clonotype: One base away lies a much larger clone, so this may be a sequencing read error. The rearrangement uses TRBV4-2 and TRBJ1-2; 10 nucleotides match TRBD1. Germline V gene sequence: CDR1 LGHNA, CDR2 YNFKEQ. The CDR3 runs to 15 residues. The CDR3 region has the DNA TGTGCCAGCAGCCAACCCGGGACAGGGGACTATGGCCACACCTTC. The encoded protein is CASSQPGTGDYGHTF.

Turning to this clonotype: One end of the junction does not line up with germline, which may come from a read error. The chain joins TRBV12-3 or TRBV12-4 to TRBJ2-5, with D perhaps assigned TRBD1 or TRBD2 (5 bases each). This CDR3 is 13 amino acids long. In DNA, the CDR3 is TGTGCCCGCAGTCTCCGGGGCCCCGTGGCCCAGTACTTC. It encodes CARSLRGPVAQYF.

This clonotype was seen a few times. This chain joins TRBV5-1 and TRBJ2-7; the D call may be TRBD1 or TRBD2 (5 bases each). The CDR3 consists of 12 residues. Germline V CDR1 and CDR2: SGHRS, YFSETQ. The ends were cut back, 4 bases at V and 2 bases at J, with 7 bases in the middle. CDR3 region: CASSEGTYEQYF. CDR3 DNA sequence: TGCGCCAGCAGCGAGGGGACCTACGAGCAGTACTTC.

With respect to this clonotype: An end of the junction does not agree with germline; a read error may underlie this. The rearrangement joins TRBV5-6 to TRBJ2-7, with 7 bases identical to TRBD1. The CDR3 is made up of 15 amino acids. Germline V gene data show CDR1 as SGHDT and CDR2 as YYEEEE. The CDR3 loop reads CTSSSVDRNTYEQYF. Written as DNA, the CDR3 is TGTACCAGCAGCTCGGTGGACAGGAATACTTACGAGCAGTACTTC.

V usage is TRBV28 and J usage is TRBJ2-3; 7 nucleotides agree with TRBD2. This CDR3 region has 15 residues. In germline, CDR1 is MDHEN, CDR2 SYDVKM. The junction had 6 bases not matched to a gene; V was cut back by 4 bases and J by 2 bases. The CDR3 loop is CASSSGGRVTDTQYF. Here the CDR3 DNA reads TGTGCCAGCAGTTCAGGCGGGAGAGTCACAGATACGCAGTATTTT.

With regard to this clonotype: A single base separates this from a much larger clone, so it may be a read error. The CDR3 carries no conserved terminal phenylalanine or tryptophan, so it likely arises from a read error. The CDR3 DNA sequence: TGTGCCTGGAGTAGGACTAGCAGACACCAAGAGACCCAGTACTTA. As protein: CAWSRTSRHQETQYL. The V gene is TRBV30, the J gene TRBJ2-5, with 8 bases fitting TRBD2. Looked up from germline, CDR1 is GTSNPN and CDR2 is SVGIG (reference sequence). This CDR3 contains 15 residues. V was clipped by 2 bases and J by 0 bases; unmatched bases: 5.

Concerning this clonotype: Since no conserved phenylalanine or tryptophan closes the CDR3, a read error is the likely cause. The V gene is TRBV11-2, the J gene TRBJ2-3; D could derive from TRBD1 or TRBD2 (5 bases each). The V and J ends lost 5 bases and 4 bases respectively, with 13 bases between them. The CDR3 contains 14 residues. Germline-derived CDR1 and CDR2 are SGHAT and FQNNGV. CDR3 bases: TGTGCCAGCAGCCCCGAACTGGGGGCAGATACGCAGTATCTT. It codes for CASSPELGADTQYL.

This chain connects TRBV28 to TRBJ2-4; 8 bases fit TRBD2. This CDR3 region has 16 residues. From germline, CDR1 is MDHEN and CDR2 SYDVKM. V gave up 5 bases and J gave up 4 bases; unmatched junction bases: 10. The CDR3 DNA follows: TGTGCCAGCAGTATCTATAGCGGGACAATTAAAAACATTCAGTACTTC. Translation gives CASSIYSGTIKNIQYF.

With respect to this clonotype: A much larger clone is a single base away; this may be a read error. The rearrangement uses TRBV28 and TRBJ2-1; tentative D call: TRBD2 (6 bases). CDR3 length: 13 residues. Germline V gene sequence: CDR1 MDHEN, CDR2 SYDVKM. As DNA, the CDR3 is TGTGCCAGCAGTAACTGGGAGGTGAATGAGGAGTTCTTC. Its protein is CASSNWEVNEEFF.

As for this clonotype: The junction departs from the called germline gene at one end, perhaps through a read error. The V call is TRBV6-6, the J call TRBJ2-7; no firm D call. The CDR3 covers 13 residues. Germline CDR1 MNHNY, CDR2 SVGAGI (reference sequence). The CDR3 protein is CACSSGPIYEQYF. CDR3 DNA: TGTGCCTGCAGCTCGGGTCCAATCTACGAGCAGTACTTC.

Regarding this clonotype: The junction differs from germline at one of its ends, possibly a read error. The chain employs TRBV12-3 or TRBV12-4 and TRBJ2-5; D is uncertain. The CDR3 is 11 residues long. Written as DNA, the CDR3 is TGTGCCATCAGTTTGCGAAAGACTCAGTACTTC. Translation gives CAISLRKTQYF.

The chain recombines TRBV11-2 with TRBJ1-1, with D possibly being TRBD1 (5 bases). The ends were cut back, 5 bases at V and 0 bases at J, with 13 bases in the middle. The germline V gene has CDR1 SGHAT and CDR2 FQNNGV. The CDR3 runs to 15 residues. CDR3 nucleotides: TGTGCCAGCAGCCCAGGACAACTACTGAACACTGAAGCTTTCTTT. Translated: CASSPGQLLNTEAFF.

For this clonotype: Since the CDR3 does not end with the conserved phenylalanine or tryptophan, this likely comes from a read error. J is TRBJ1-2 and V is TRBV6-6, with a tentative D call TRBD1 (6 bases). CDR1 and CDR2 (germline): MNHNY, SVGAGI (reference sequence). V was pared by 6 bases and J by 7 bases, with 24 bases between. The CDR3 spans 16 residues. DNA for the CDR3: TGTGCCAGCAGCTACCCCGGACAGAAAGCTAACAGTGGCTACACCATC. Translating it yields CASSYPGQKANSGYTI.

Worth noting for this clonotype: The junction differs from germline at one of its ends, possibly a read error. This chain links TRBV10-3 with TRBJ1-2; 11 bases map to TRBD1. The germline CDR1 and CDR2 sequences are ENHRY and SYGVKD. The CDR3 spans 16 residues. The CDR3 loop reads CTISARTGGMNYGYTF. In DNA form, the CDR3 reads TGTACCATCAGTGCGAGGACAGGGGGCATGAACTATGGCTACACCTTC.

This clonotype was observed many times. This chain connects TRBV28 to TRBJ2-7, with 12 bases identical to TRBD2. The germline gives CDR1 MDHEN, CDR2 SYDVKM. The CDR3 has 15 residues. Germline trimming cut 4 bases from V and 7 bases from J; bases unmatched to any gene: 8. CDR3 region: CASSSRLAGVEEQYF. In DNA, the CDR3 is TGTGCCAGCAGTTCCAGACTAGCGGGAGTAGAGGAGCAGTACTTC.

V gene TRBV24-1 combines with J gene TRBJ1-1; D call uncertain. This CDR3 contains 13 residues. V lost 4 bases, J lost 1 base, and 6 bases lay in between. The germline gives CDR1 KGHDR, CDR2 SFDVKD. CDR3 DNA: TGTGCCACCAGTGACTCCGGGAACACTGAAGCTTTCTTT. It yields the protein CATSDSGNTEAFF.

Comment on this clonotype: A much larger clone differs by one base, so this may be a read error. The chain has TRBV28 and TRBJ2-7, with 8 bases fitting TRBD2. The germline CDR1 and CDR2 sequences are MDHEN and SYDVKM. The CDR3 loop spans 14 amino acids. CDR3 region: CASRRLFTGGPPEV. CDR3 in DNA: TGTGCCAGCAGGAGGTTATTCACGGGAGGGCCTCCGGAGGTC.

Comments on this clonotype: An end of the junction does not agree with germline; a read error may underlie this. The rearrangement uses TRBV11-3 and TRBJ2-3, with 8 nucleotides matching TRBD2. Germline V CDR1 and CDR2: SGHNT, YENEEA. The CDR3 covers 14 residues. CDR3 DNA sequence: TGTGCTAGCAGCTTCAGGACTAGCACAGGTACGCAATATTTT. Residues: CASSFRTSTGTQYF.